What follows is one T cell receptor beta chain and its context. Its antigen remains unidentified. This sample is part of a study of CD8+CD57+ T cells in acquired aplastic anemia. As for the study in general: Sorted CD4+ and CD8+ cells gave an average of approximately 3.4 ug of DNA.

The use of genomic DNA as template underpinned the TCR beta VDJ and CDR3 profiling. Each CDR3 protein is one row after TCRdb ran MiXCR on the reads. The table has roughly 200,000 distinct CDR3 sequences, 50% to 65% seen once; the top ten hold about two fifths. Germline V gene lookup returns CDR1 SEHNR and CDR2 FQNEAQ (reference sequence). V shed 5 bases and J shed 0 bases, with 13 bases lying between them. This CDR3 spans 15 amino acids. CD8+CD57+ cell expansion had been shown by flow cytometry in patients chosen for sequencing. Everyone among the patients had severe acquired aplastic anemia. Whole-study results and caveats: Sharing between patients and controls was observed for twenty-nine CD8+ CDR3 sequences.

The sequencing input was sorted CD4+, CD8+, or CD8+CD57+ T cells (not recorded which) from PBMCs. This sequence originates from a human donor with aplastic anemia. J is TRBJ1-2 and V is TRBV7-9; D uncertain. The CDR3 spells CASSQVGMTNYGYTF. DNA of the CDR3: TGTGCCAGCAGCCAAGTCGGCATGACTAACTATGGCTACACCTTC.